Presented here are 32 T cell receptor beta chains from one specimen sequenced in a study of beta chain features in type 1 diabetes (dated by TCRdb to the late 2010s). Library prep was done by the immunoSEQ multiplex PCR assay. The High Capacity cDNA Reverse Transcription Kit was used to reverse transcribe all of the isolated RNA, meaning that expressed TCRB transcripts were what got sequenced. Drawn from immuneACCESS, this table holds only the in-frame rearrangements with V and J called that TCRdb kept. Clones are partly lost; checked studies trace under half to an unresolved V gene and leave the rest unexplained. This sample holds 350,000 to 400,000 clones; more than 12% were observed only once. Together, the top ten hold approximately 0.019% of the sample. The sequencing sample was made of naive CD4+ T cells from blood. The cell subset or site label for this specimen denotes: true naive CD4+ T cells. These TCRs come from a woman younger than 35 in good health.

This chain links TRBV5-1 with TRBJ2-3, with 10 bases lining up with TRBD2. CDR3 length: 14 residues. Germline lookup yields CDR1 SGHRS and CDR2 YFSETQ. The J segment lost 5 bases and the V segment lost 0 bases, leaving 0 bases of the junction unmatched. The CDR3 nucleotides are TGCGCCAGCAGCTTGGAGCGGGAGGGAGATACGCAGTATTTT. Protein sequence: CASSLEREGDTQYF. Full variable domain (missing parts from reference TRBV5-1 and TRBJ2-3): KAGVTQTPRYLIKTRGQQVTLSCSPISGHRSVSWYQQTPGQGLQFLFEYFSETQRNKGNFPGRFSGRQFSNSRSEMNVSTLELGDSALYLCASSLEREGDTQYFGPGTRLTVL.

CDR3 loop: CASSLPPGFETSQETQYF. The CDR3 bases are TGTGCCAGCAGCTTGCCCCCCGGGTTCGAAACATCACAAGAGACCCAGTACTTC. The gene calls are TRBV11-2 and TRBJ2-5, with D hard to call. The CDR3 sequence is 18 residues long. The ends were cut back, 3 bases at V and 2 bases at J, with 22 bases in the middle. Germline CDR1 SGHAT, CDR2 FQNNGV.

This chain joins TRBV6-1 and TRBJ2-3, with TRBD1 as a possible D gene (6 bases). The CDR3 spans 14 residues. V lost 5 bases and J lost 0, with 9 bases in between. Germline V gene sequence: CDR1 MNHNS, CDR2 SASEGT. Written as DNA, the CDR3 is TGTGCCAGCAGTACAGGGCCTAGCACAGATACGCAGTATTTT. This sequence encodes CASSTGPSTDTQYF.

The chain couples TRBV27 to TRBJ2-5, with D possibly being TRBD2 (5 bases). The CDR3 consists of 15 residues. From germline, CDR1 is MNHEY and CDR2 SMNVEV (reference sequence). V lost 5 bases and J 2 bases, leaving 15 bases between the germline ends. The CDR3 region has the DNA TGTGCCAGCAGTCTTTACCGAGGGTTTCAAGAGACCCAGTACTTC. Encoded protein: CASSLYRGFQETQYF.

This chain connects TRBV9 to TRBJ2-5; D not certain. The CDR3 is made up of 13 amino acids. The germline gives CDR1 SGDLS, CDR2 YYNGEE. Trimming removed 0 bases at V and 1 base at J, with 4 bases between. CDR3 nucleotide sequence: TGTGCCAGCAGCGTAGACATCCAAGAGACCCAGTACTTC. Encoded protein: CASSVDIQETQYF.

This clone has a handful of counts. CDR3 nucleotide sequence: TGTGCCACCGGAACAGGGCCCCTAGAGACCCAGTACTTC. It is translated as CATGTGPLETQYF. The chain uses TRBV28 and TRBJ2-5; a possible D gene is TRBD1 (6 bases). This CDR3 region has 13 residues. Deletions cut 10 bases from V and 4 bases from J, with 16 bases between. Per germline, CDR1 MDHEN and CDR2 SYDVKM. Full variable domain (missing parts from reference TRBV28 and TRBJ2-5): DVKVTQSSRYLVKRTGEKVFLECVQDMDHENMFWYRQDPGLGLRLIYFSYDVKMKEKGDIPEGYSVSREKKERFSLILESASTNQTSMYLCATGTGPLETQYFGPGTRLLVL.

This clone was seen a handful of times. The chain couples TRBV28 to TRBJ1-1; 11 nucleotides align to TRBD1. The CDR3 is 14 amino acids. The J segment lost 4 bases and the V segment lost 7 bases, leaving 5 bases of the junction unmatched. Germline loops: CDR1 MDHEN, CDR2 SYDVKM. The CDR3 spells CASISGQGGTEAFF. The DNA of the CDR3 is TGTGCCAGCATATCGGGACAGGGGGGCACTGAAGCTTTCTTT.

This clone has only a few counts. V and J are TRBV5-1 and TRBJ2-7; D not certain. This CDR3 comprises 12 residues. The V gene's germline CDR1 is SGHRS and CDR2 YFSETQ. Trimming shortened V by 0 bases and J by 3 bases, and 4 bases separated the two germline ends. CDR3 loop: CASSLDNYEQYF. Written as DNA, the CDR3 is TGCGCCAGCAGCTTGGACAACTACGAGCAGTACTTC.

This clone turned up a few times. This chain links TRBV28 with TRBJ2-5, with TRBD2 identical over 9 bases. The germline V gene encodes CDR1 MDHEN and CDR2 SYDVKM. V was pared by 3 bases and J by 6 bases, with 11 bases of the junction left unmatched. This CDR3 has 16 amino acids. The CDR3 loop reads CASSLGSGSLRKTQYF. The CDR3 DNA is TGTGCCAGCAGTTTGGGTAGCGGGAGTTTAAGAAAGACCCAGTACTTC.

This clone was detected a few times. The J gene is TRBJ1-5, the V gene TRBV19, with D possibly being TRBD1 (5 bases). Per germline, CDR1 LNHDA and CDR2 SQIVND (reference sequence). The CDR3 extends over 15 amino acids. Between the trimmed V and J ends, which lost 1 base and 3 bases, there was a span of 10 bases. CDR3 in amino acids: CASSIVQGYNQPQHF. In nucleotides, the CDR3 is TGTGCCAGTAGTATAGTTCAGGGTTACAATCAGCCCCAGCATTTT.

J is TRBJ1-1 and V is TRBV29-1, with D possibly being TRBD1 (6 bases). From germline, CDR1 is SQVTM and CDR2 ANQGSEA. Trimming pared 7 bases from V and 4 bases from J, leaving 13 bases between. The CDR3 is made up of 12 amino acids. The chain's CDR3 is CSGGQGRTEAFF. The CDR3 DNA sequence: TGCAGCGGGGGGCAGGGTCGCACTGAAGCTTTCTTT.

This rearrangement joins TRBV7-9 to TRBJ1-1; 9 bases map to TRBD1. CDR3 size: 13 residues. The germline V gene has CDR1 SEHNR and CDR2 FQNEAQ (reference sequence). V lost 10 bases and J lost 5; bases outside the gene matches: 8. CDR3: CATRRDRDTEAFF. CDR3 DNA sequence: TGTGCCACCCGTCGGGACAGGGATACTGAAGCTTTCTTT. Based on the CDR3 plus reference TRBV7-9 and TRBJ1-1, the full variable domain is DTGVSQNPRHKITKRGQNVTFRCDPISEHNRLYWYRQTLGQGPEFLTYFQNEAQLEKSRLLSDRFSAERPKGSFSTLEIQRTEQGDSAMYLCATRRDRDTEAFFGQGTRLTVV.

As for this clone: One junction end does not reproduce the germline sequence, and a read error may be involved. This rearrangement joins TRBV28 to TRBJ2-3; TRBD2 matches at 9 bases. This CDR3 has 12 residues. Germline loops: CDR1 MDHEN, CDR2 SYDVKM. The CDR3 is CASRRPGLAPDF. The CDR3 DNA is TGTGCCAGCAGGCGACCGGGACTAGCACCGGATTTT.

The chain joins TRBV28 to TRBJ2-1; weak D call: TRBD2 (6 bases). CDR1 is MDHEN and CDR2 is SYDVKM in the germline V gene. V lost 5 bases and J lost 3, with 14 bases in between. CDR3 length equals 15 residues. The CDR3 region has the DNA TGTGCCAGCAGTCATGCGGGGCCCCGCTACAATGAGCAGTTCTTC. Translated: CASSHAGPRYNEQFF.

This clone appeared a few times. This chain connects TRBV15 to TRBJ2-6, with a weak D call TRBD1 (5 bases). There are 19 residues in the CDR3. V was pared by 4 bases and J by 0 bases, with 19 bases between. The germline CDR1 and CDR2 sequences are LNHNV and YYDKDF (reference sequence). For the CDR3, the DNA is TGTGCCACCAGCACGAGACAGACAGAACCCTACTCTGGGGCCAACGTCCTGACTTTC. Translated, it gives CATSTRQTEPYSGANVLTF.

The J gene is TRBJ1-1, the V gene TRBV15; no reliable D call. Germline CDR1 is LNHNV and CDR2 is YYDKDF (reference sequence). Trimming shortened V by 5 bases and J by 5 bases, and 18 bases separated the two germline ends. This CDR3 contains 15 residues. The CDR3 here is CATSLSARARTEAFF. The CDR3 DNA reads TGTGCCACCAGCCTCAGTGCGAGGGCTCGGACTGAAGCTTTCTTT.

The V gene is TRBV28, the J gene TRBJ2-3; tentatively, D is TRBD2 (5 bases). V gave up 4 bases and J gave up 0 bases, with 14 bases separating them. This CDR3 contains 16 residues. Germline CDR1 MDHEN, CDR2 SYDVKM. This CDR3 is CASSSSGAASTDTQYF. DNA of the CDR3: TGTGCCAGCAGTTCATCCGGAGCGGCTAGCACAGATACGCAGTATTTT.

A single count supports this clone. This chain joins TRBV11-2 and TRBJ1-2; TRBD1 agrees at 7 bases. The CDR3 totals 17 residues. After removal of 4 bases from V and 6 bases from J, the junction contained 17 bases not matched to a gene. From germline, CDR1 is SGHAT and CDR2 FQNNGV. For the CDR3, the DNA is TGTGCCAGCAGCTCCCGACGAGGGGGCTCTAACGCGGATGGCTACACCTTC. This codes for CASSSRRGGSNADGYTF.

The CDR3 bases are TGTGCCAGCAGTCAAAGCTTCAATGAGCAGTTCTTC. Its translation is CASSQSFNEQFF. This chain connects TRBV6-6 to TRBJ2-1; D call uncertain. V shed 5 bases and J shed 6 bases, with 8 bases lying between them. Germline V gives CDR1 MNHNY, CDR2 SVGAGI (reference sequence). This CDR3 has 12 amino acids.

This clone was observed a few times. CDR3 nucleotide sequence: TGTGCCAGCAGCTTAGAAACAGACCACAGGGGCCACTACGAGCAGTACTTC. This sequence encodes CASSLETDHRGHYEQYF. The chain is built from TRBV7-9 and TRBJ2-7; 7 nucleotides align to TRBD1. Germline V gene sequence: CDR1 SEHNR, CDR2 FQNEAQ (reference sequence). V lost 1 base and J lost 3; bases outside the gene matches: 12. This CDR3 spans 17 amino acids.

The table lists this clone with a few counts. The chain combines TRBV11-2 with TRBJ2-6; D not certain. Trimming stripped 5 bases from V and 1 base from J, with 6 bases between. Germline assignment: CDR1 SGHAT and CDR2 FQNNGV. The CDR3 consists of 14 residues. Here the CDR3 reads CASSPQSGANVLTF. In nucleotides, the CDR3 is TGTGCCAGCAGCCCCCAGTCTGGGGCCAACGTCCTGACTTTC.

CDR3 sequence (DNA): TGTGCCAGCAGCTTAGGTACTTTGACTAGCACAGATACGCAGTATTTT. Amino acids: CASSLGTLTSTDTQYF. The V gene is TRBV7-2, the J gene TRBJ2-3; D is uncertain. The CDR3 has 16 residues. The germline V and J ends were trimmed by 1 base and 0 bases, with 11 bases remaining between them. CDR1 and CDR2 (germline): SGHTA, FQGNSA.

This clone was counted a few times. The genes are TRBV7-2 and TRBJ1-2; the D gene is possibly TRBD1 (6 bases). There are 14 residues in the CDR3. Germline assignment: CDR1 SGHTA and CDR2 FQGNSA. Trimming removed 11 bases at V and 2 bases at J, with 18 bases between. The CDR3 protein is CASASGRGNYGYTF. DNA of the CDR3: TGTGCCTCAGCTTCGGGCAGGGGAAACTATGGCTACACCTTC.

This chain joins TRBV28 and TRBJ2-7; 7 bases align to TRBD2. CDR3 length equals 14 residues. CDR1 and CDR2 (germline): MDHEN, SYDVKM. Trimming cost V 8 bases and J 4 bases; bases outside gene matches: 11. The chain's CDR3 is CASWGVGGPYEQYF. The CDR3 DNA is TGTGCCAGCTGGGGGGTGGGAGGGCCGTACGAGCAGTACTTC.

This clone was detected only a few times. The chain combines TRBV28 with TRBJ1-2; D gene ambiguous. The V and J ends lost 5 bases and 5 bases respectively, with 9 bases between them. There are 12 residues in the CDR3. Germline V lookup: CDR1 MDHEN, CDR2 SYDVKM. In DNA form, the CDR3 reads TGTGCCAGCAGTAATCGGTTTTATGGCTACACCTTC. Amino acid sequence: CASSNRFYGYTF.

This clone was picked up a small number of times. The gene calls are TRBV11-2 and TRBJ2-1; TRBD2 matches at 7 bases. CDR3 length: 14 amino acids. J lost 10 bases, V lost 1 base, and 7 bases had no gene match. Germline V gives CDR1 SGHAT, CDR2 FQNNGV. Here the CDR3 reads CASSLAGGRGEQFF. In DNA form, the CDR3 reads TGTGCCAGCAGCTTAGCGGGCGGGAGAGGGGAGCAGTTCTTC.

This rearrangement joins TRBV6-5 to TRBJ2-7; maybe TRBD1 (6 bases). The CDR3 totals 14 residues. Germline V gives CDR1 MNHEY, CDR2 SVGAGI. V was clipped by 6 bases and J by 2 bases, with 14 bases between them. For the CDR3, the DNA is TGTGCCAGCAGCCGAGGACAGCTCGCCTACGAGCAGTACTTC. It encodes CASSRGQLAYEQYF.

This clone was picked up a small number of times. The rearrangement uses TRBV5-4 and TRBJ2-7, with 10 bases identical to TRBD1. This CDR3 has 14 amino acids. V was clipped by 2 bases and J by 4 bases; unmatched bases: 3. From germline, CDR1 is SGHNT and CDR2 YYREEE (reference sequence). CDR3 residues: CASSFRQGAYEQYF. The CDR3 DNA follows: TGTGCCAGCAGCTTTAGACAGGGGGCTTACGAGCAGTACTTC.

This rearrangement joins TRBV9 to TRBJ1-2; D not certain. V was shortened by 4 bases and J by 9 bases, with 19 bases between the two germline ends. CDR3 length: 14 residues. The V gene's germline CDR1 is SGDLS and CDR2 YYNGEE. The CDR3 spells CASSLDLGGFSYTF. DNA of the CDR3: TGTGCCAGCAGCCTGGACTTGGGCGGTTTCAGCTACACCTTC.

The chain joins TRBV30 to TRBJ2-7; no reliable D call. The V end was cut by 3 bases, the J end by 0 bases, with 15 bases between. Germline CDR1 GTSNPN, CDR2 SVGIG (reference sequence). The CDR3 is made up of 15 amino acids. The chain's CDR3 is CAWSVRGRSSYEQYF. CDR3 coding DNA: TGTGCCTGGAGCGTACGTGGCCGCAGCTCCTACGAGCAGTACTTC. The full variable domain, completed using reference TRBV30 and TRBJ2-7, is SQTIHQWPATLVQPVGSPLSLECTVEGTSNPNLYWYRQAAGRGLQLLFYSVGIGQISSEVPQNLSASRPQDRQFILSSKKLLLSDSGFYLCAWSVRGRSSYEQYFGPGTRLTVT.

This clone was detected only a few times. Within the sample, other DNA sequences also encode this same CDR3. The chain couples TRBV20-1 to TRBJ2-7; no firm D call. The V end lost 3 bases, the J end lost 0 bases, and 3 bases lay between the germline ends. The CDR3 sequence is 11 residues long. Per germline, CDR1 DFQATT and CDR2 SNEGSKA (reference sequence). The DNA of the CDR3 is TGCAGTGCTAGCGGCTCCTACGAGCAGTACTTC. Translated, it gives CSASGSYEQYF.

In this sample, this clone turned up a few times. The rearrangement uses TRBV19 and TRBJ2-1, with D possibly matching TRBD1 (5 bases). CDR1 and CDR2 from the germline V gene are LNHDA and SQIVND (reference sequence). The length of the CDR3 is 14 residues. V lost 5 bases and J 4 bases, leaving 12 bases between the germline ends. This CDR3 is CASSRQGYYNEQFF. CDR3 sequence (DNA): TGTGCCAGTAGTCGGCAGGGCTATTACAATGAGCAGTTCTTC. The complete variable domain, with remaining parts taken from reference TRBV19 and TRBJ2-1, reads DGGITQSPKYLFRKEGQNVTLSCEQNLNHDAMYWYRQDPGQGLRLIYYSQIVNDFQKGDIAEGYSVSREKKESFPLTVTSAQKNPTAFYLCASSRQGYYNEQFFGPGTRLTVL.